These 13 T cell receptor beta chains were all obtained from the same sample, sequenced in a study of blood T cell repertoires in COVID-19. Sequenced by immunoSEQ multiplex PCR; TCRdb stores in-frame clones only, minus some. The sample carries 150,000 to 200,000 clones, less than 85% recorded once. The specimen was PBMCs or T cells enriched from blood (not recorded which). The receptors originated from a man between 60 and 75 years old who had recovered from COVID-19.

The rearrangement joins TRBV5-5 to TRBJ2-1; the D is unclear. The V end lost 0 bases, the J end lost 4 bases, and 8 bases lay between the germline ends. This CDR3 has 14 amino acids. Germline lookup yields CDR1 SGHKS and CDR2 YYEKEE (reference sequence). CDR3 sequence reads: CASSLVSVYNEQFF. Written as DNA, the CDR3 is TGTGCCAGCAGCTTGGTGTCAGTATACAATGAGCAGTTCTTC.

This sequence joins TRBV28 and TRBJ2-7, with D tentatively TRBD1 (6 bases). Per germline, CDR1 MDHEN and CDR2 SYDVKM. Trimming took 7 bases from V and 0 from J, leaving 19 bases between them. The CDR3 runs 16 residues. CDR3 nucleotides: TGTGCCAGCACCGGACAGAACTTCCCTTCCTCCTACGAGCAGTACTTC. Amino acids: CASTGQNFPSSYEQYF.

V is TRBV5-1 and J is TRBJ2-7, with 11 bases identical to TRBD1. The V and J ends lost 0 bases and 5 bases, in that order; junction bases with no gene match: 4. Germline-derived CDR1 and CDR2 are SGHRS and YFSETQ. There are 15 residues in the CDR3. CDR3 nucleotides: TGCGCCAGCAGCTTGGCCGGACAGGGGGCCCACGAGCAGTACTTC. Protein product: CASSLAGQGAHEQYF.

This clone showed up just a few times. The rearrangement joins TRBV10-3 to TRBJ1-1; 7 nucleotides line up with TRBD1. The ends lost 0 bases at V and 8 bases at J; junction bases unmatched: 15. CDR3 length: 17 residues. Germline lookup yields CDR1 ENHRY and CDR2 SYGVKD. The CDR3 DNA reads TGTGCCATCAGTGAGTCGACTCGGTTGACAGGGACCACAGAAGCTTTCTTT. Its translation is CAISESTRLTGTTEAFF.

Worth noting for this clone: Other DNA sequences within the sample encode an identical CDR3. V is TRBV7-3 and J is TRBJ2-3; 8 bases align to TRBD2. The CDR3 sequence is 15 residues long. J was trimmed by 3 bases and V by 0 bases; bases with no gene match: 2. CDR1 is SGHTA and CDR2 is FQGTGA in the germline V gene. CDR3 protein: CASSLTSGETDTQYF. As DNA, the CDR3 is TGTGCCAGCAGCTTAACTAGCGGGGAGACAGATACGCAGTATTTT.

This clone turned up a few times. This chain connects TRBV4-1 to TRBJ1-1; TRBD1 might be the D (6 bases). V was clipped by 4 bases and J by 1 base, with 13 bases between them. The length of the CDR3 is 15 residues. Germline CDR1 reads MGHRA; CDR2 reads YSYEKL. The CDR3 reads CASSPGRGGNTEAFF. In DNA, the CDR3 is TGCGCCAGCAGCCCCGGGAGGGGGGGGAACACTGAAGCTTTCTTT.

This clone showed up just once. This sequence joins TRBV4-1 and TRBJ1-1; tentatively, D is TRBD1 (5 bases). The V end lost 3 bases, the J end lost 1 base, and 18 bases lay between the germline ends. CDR3 length: 17 amino acids. CDR1 and CDR2 from the germline V gene are MGHRA and YSYEKL. The CDR3, as DNA: TGCGCCAGCAGCCACCCGGGTCTCCAGGGTGGGAACACTGAAGCTTTCTTT. Protein product: CASSHPGLQGGNTEAFF.

The gene calls are TRBV11-1 and TRBJ1-1; D is unresolved. Deletions cut 3 bases from V and 0 bases from J, with 11 bases between. CDR1 SGHAT and CDR2 FQDESV come from the germline V gene (reference sequence). This CDR3 contains 15 residues. For the CDR3, the DNA is TGTGCCAGCAGCTTTCGGGAGCCAATGAACACTGAAGCTTTCTTT. This gives the protein CASSFREPMNTEAFF. The full variable domain, in which reference TRBV11-1 and TRBJ1-1 provide the parts outside the CDR3, is EAEVAQSPRYKITEKSQAVAFWCDPISGHATLYWYRQILGQGPELLVQFQDESVVDDSQLPKDRFSAERLKGVDSTLKIQPAELGDSAMYLCASSFREPMNTEAFFGQGTRLTVV.

This clone was counted a single time. The chain combines TRBV7-2 with TRBJ2-1; TRBD1 agrees at 7 bases. The CDR3 runs 15 residues. Germline V lookup: CDR1 SGHTA, CDR2 FQGNSA. Trimming cost V 5 bases and J 4 bases; bases outside gene matches: 8. The CDR3 nucleotides read TGTGCCAGCAGCCGTGCCGGGACAGAGTACAATGAGCAGTTCTTC. Translating gives CASSRAGTEYNEQFF.

This clone was seen a handful of times. The CDR3 nucleotides are TGTGCCAGCGGCAATGCCAAAAACATTCAGTACTTC. It is translated as CASGNAKNIQYF. The rearrangement joins TRBV2 to TRBJ2-4; the D is unclear. The ends were cut back, 8 bases at V and 1 base at J, with 6 bases in the middle. Germline V lookup: CDR1 SNHLY, CDR2 FYNNEI. This CDR3 contains 12 residues.

The V gene is TRBV30, the J gene TRBJ1-4; 10 positions match TRBD1. This CDR3 has 14 residues. V lost 3 bases and J lost 10; bases outside the gene matches: 8. Looked up from germline, CDR1 is GTSNPN and CDR2 is SVGIG (reference sequence). CDR3 nucleotides: TGTGCCTGGAGGCTGGGGACAGGGGTGGGAAAACTGTTTTTT. This codes for CAWRLGTGVGKLFF.

The chain uses TRBV28 and TRBJ2-6; 12 bases match TRBD1. The J segment lost 2 bases and the V segment lost 4 bases, leaving 9 bases of the junction unmatched. Germline CDR1 is MDHEN and CDR2 is SYDVKM. CDR3 length: 19 residues. The CDR3 here is CASSSKPGQGAPGANVLTF. CDR3 DNA sequence: TGTGCCAGCAGTTCCAAACCGGGACAGGGGGCGCCTGGGGCCAACGTCCTGACTTTC.

The DNA of the CDR3 is TGTGCCAGCAGCGTTTTGGGACAGGAGTACAATGAGCAGTTCTTC. Its translation: CASSVLGQEYNEQFF. This rearrangement joins TRBV9 to TRBJ2-1, with 8 bases identical to TRBD1. V gave up 2 bases and J gave up 4 bases; unmatched junction bases: 5. The CDR3 consists of 15 residues. CDR1 and CDR2 (germline): SGDLS, YYNGEE.